The source of this T cell receptor (beta chain) is a study of spatial heterogeneity in lung cancer. This clonotype was seen repeatedly, ten times or more. TCRdb redid the calling of the 5' RACE reads with MiXCR, one entry per CDR3 protein. Of around 60,000 distinct CDR3 sequences listed, more than 7% are singletons. Time point denoted: sample taken at primary tumor resection. Sequencing covered unsorted whole RNA taken from tumor, nontumor lung or frozen PBMC. Samples came from approximately 65 TRACERx patients with untreated early-stage lung cancer. The sequence came from a female donor with early-stage non-small cell lung cancer. The sample here was PBMCs, taken at surgery.

In DNA, the CDR3 is TGTGCCAGCAGTGAAAGCCAGGGGTACTATGGCTACACCTTC. It translates to CASSESQGYYGYTF. The J gene is TRBJ1-2, the V gene TRBV25-1; a possible D gene is TRBD1 (6 bases). Between the trimmed V and J ends, which lost 2 bases and 3 bases, there was a span of 10 bases. Germline V gene data show CDR1 as MGHDK and CDR2 as SYGVNS. The CDR3 totals 14 residues.